The 28 T cell receptor beta chains below were found in one sample sequenced in a study of tumor-infiltrating lymphocytes in primary liver carcinoma. Bulk tissue was left unsorted, and RNA and DNA were co-extracted from around 18-30 mg of it. The investigators made TCR beta cDNA from approximately 0.5 ug total RNA, using a constant-region primer. For TCR beta, libraries were produced by three nested multiplex PCR rounds using slightly modified ARM-PCR. For around 11 cycles apiece, the opening two PCR rounds ran with TRBV1-TRBV30 forward primers and a C-beta reverse primer. TCRdb re-called the multiplex PCR reads through MiXCR, storing one row per CDR3 protein. The sample carries roughly 45,000 distinct CDR3 sequences, about two thirds recorded once. Material: liver tumor tissue from sampling region 5. Subset reported: tumor region T5, tumor centre. The receptors derive from a middle-aged man with primary liver carcinoma and hepatitis B virus infection.

There are many counts of this clonotype. J is TRBJ2-3 and V is TRBV6-2 or TRBV6-3; TRBD2 is a possible D gene (5 bases). V shed 2 bases and J shed 3 bases, with 9 bases lying between them. Germline CDR1 and CDR2: MNHEY and SVGEGT. The CDR3 is 14 residues long. As DNA, the CDR3 is TGTGCCAGCAGTTACCGGGATGAAACAGATACGCAGTATTTT. This encodes CASSYRDETDTQYF.

Points on this clonotype: Mismatch with germline at one junction end may stem from a read error. This chain uses TRBV29-1 with TRBJ2-7, with 14 bases lining up with TRBD2. CDR3 length: 16 amino acids. The V gene's germline CDR1 is SQVTM and CDR2 ANQGSEA. The CDR3 DNA sequence: TGCAGCGTTGAAGATAAGGGGACTAGCGGGAGCTACGAGCAGCACTTC. It codes for CSVEDKGTSGSYEQHF.

This clonotype was observed a few times. V is TRBV28 and J is TRBJ2-7; 11 bases map to TRBD2. Germline assignment: CDR1 MDHEN and CDR2 SYDVKM. The V segment lost 3 bases and the J segment 4 bases; nucleotides outside the gene matches: 11. This CDR3 is built from 17 residues. This CDR3 is CASSFPQRLAGGYEQYF. In DNA form, the CDR3 reads TGTGCCAGCAGTTTCCCCCAACGGCTAGCGGGAGGTTACGAGCAGTACTTC.

This clonotype showed up just once. A read error may account for a junction end that differs from germline. The V and J genes are TRBV7-9 and TRBJ1-4, with no clear D. This CDR3 has 14 amino acids. Germline-derived CDR1 and CDR2 are SEHNR and FQNEAQ (reference sequence). The CDR3 region is CASSLSTVNDKLFF. Written as DNA, the CDR3 is TGTGCCAGCAGCTTGTCCACTGTAAATGACAAACTGTTTTTT.

As concerns this clonotype: The final CDR3 position lacks the conserved phenylalanine or tryptophan, pointing to a likely read error. The rearrangement links TRBV5-3 to TRBJ2-1; 9 bases are shared with TRBD1. TRBV5-3 is an ORF, with its function uncertain. V trimming: 4 bases; J trimming: 2 bases; junction bases outside the gene matches: 4. The CDR3 totals 15 residues. CDR3 region: CARSLRDRAYNEQFI. CDR3 nucleotides: TGTGCCAGAAGCCTCCGGGACAGGGCCTACAATGAGCAGTTCATC.

A word on this clonotype: A much larger clone differs from this one at a single base, so this may be a read error. The V gene is TRBV5-1, the J gene TRBJ2-7; a weak D match, TRBD1 (5 bases). The germline V gene encodes CDR1 SGHRS and CDR2 YFSETQ. The length of the CDR3 is 15 residues. CDR3 protein: CTSSLQSDSVYEQYF. The DNA of the CDR3 is TGCACCAGCAGCTTGCAGTCCGACAGTGTCTACGAGCAGTACTTC.

To note about this clonotype: The junction departs from the called germline gene at one end, perhaps through a read error. The chain is built from TRBV28 and TRBJ2-2; D might be TRBD1 or TRBD2, each matching 5 bases. The CDR3 covers 14 residues. Germline CDR1 MDHEN, CDR2 SYDVKM. The CDR3 protein is CTSLGEQGAGELFF. The CDR3 nucleotides read TGTACCAGCCTCGGGGAGCAGGGAGCCGGGGAGCTGTTTTTT.

On this clonotype: Possible read error: a much larger clone is one base away. The chain uses TRBV7-3 and TRBJ2-3, with D hard to call. The CDR3 runs 12 residues. Germline V gene data show CDR1 as SGHTA and CDR2 as FQGTGA. CDR3 nucleotide sequence: TGTGCCAGCAGCTTAAGCTCAGATATGCAGTATTTT. It translates to CASSLSSDMQYF.

The table lists this clonotype with a few counts. This clone may be a read error of a much larger clone one base away. This rearrangement joins TRBV29-1 to TRBJ2-1; 9 nucleotides line up with TRBD2. The CDR3 is 14 residues long. Per the germline V gene, CDR1 is SQVTM and CDR2 is ANQGSEA. The CDR3, as DNA: TGCAGCGTCCCTAGCGGGGTGGTCTACAATGGGCAGTTCTTC. It is translated as CSVPSGVVYNGQFF.

The table lists this clonotype with a count of one. V and J are TRBV28 and TRBJ1-1; D is possibly TRBD1 (6 bases). CDR3 length: 13 amino acids. Germline-derived CDR1 and CDR2 are MDHEN and SYDVKM. CDR3 DNA sequence: TGTGTAAGGGGGTCAGGGCGGCGCACTGAAGCTTTCTTT. It is translated as CVRGSGRRTEAFF.

The chain is built from TRBV12-3 or TRBV12-4 and TRBJ2-2; a weak D match, TRBD1 (5 bases). The CDR3 is 12 amino acids. V shed 6 bases and J shed 9 bases, with 11 bases lying between them. This CDR3 reads CASSTGARELFF. CDR3 nucleotides: TGTGCCAGCAGCACAGGAGCCCGGGAGCTGTTTTTT.

With regard to this clonotype: Being one base from a much bigger clone, this may be a read error. The CDR3 coding sequence is TGCACCAGCAGCTACCGACAGGGGGCGAGAGATGAGCAGTTCTTC. Translating it yields CTSSYRQGARDEQFF. The chain has TRBV4-1 and TRBJ2-1, with 10 positions matching TRBD1. The length of the CDR3 is 15 residues. CDR1 is MGHRA and CDR2 is YSYEKL in the germline V gene.

Concerning this clonotype: The missing conserved phenylalanine or tryptophan at the end of this CDR3 makes a read error likely. The chain is built from TRBV29-1 and TRBJ2-2, with D perhaps TRBD1 or TRBD2 (5 bases each). Trimming removed 8 bases from V and 5 bases from J, with 12 bases in between. The CDR3 contains 12 residues. The germline V gene has CDR1 SQVTM and CDR2 ANQGSEA. The CDR3 DNA is TGCAGCTCTTGGGGGTGGACCGGGGAGCTGTTTATT. The encoded protein is CSSWGWTGELFI.

Details on this clonotype: One junction end does not reproduce the germline sequence, and a read error may be involved. The chain couples TRBV9 to TRBJ2-7; 7 bases agree with TRBD1. The CDR3 runs 14 residues. Looked up from germline, CDR1 is SGDLS and CDR2 is YYNGEE. Here the CDR3 reads CASSPTGQCGEQYF. As DNA, the CDR3 is TGTGCCAGCAGCCCGACGGGACAGTGTGGCGAGCAGTACTTT.

The chain employs TRBV6-1 and TRBJ2-3, with TRBD2 matching 7 bases. The CDR3 loop spans 16 amino acids. Germline trimming cut 5 bases from V and 5 bases from J; bases unmatched to any gene: 13. From germline, CDR1 is MNHNS and CDR2 SASEGT. CDR3 nucleotides: TGTGCCAGCAGTCAATTAGCGGGCTTAGCCATAGATACGCAGTATTTT. It specifies CASSQLAGLAIDTQYF.

A note on this clonotype: A much larger clone sits a single nucleotide away, making a read error possible. The chain links TRBV19 to TRBJ2-1; D is perhaps TRBD1 (6 bases). The V gene's germline CDR1 is LNHDA and CDR2 SQIVND (reference sequence). This CDR3 spans 13 amino acids. CDR3 region: CASSSQGYNKQFF. The DNA of the CDR3 is TGTGCCAGTAGTTCCCAGGGGTACAATAAGCAGTTCTTC.

The chain carries TRBV29-1 and TRBJ1-1; D perhaps matches TRBD1 (6 bases). Trimming left V 2 bases short and J 7 bases short, with 17 bases between. This CDR3 is built from 14 residues. From germline, CDR1 is SQVTM and CDR2 ANQGSEA. The CDR3 nucleotides are TGCAGCGTTGAAACCGGGACAACCTCTTTTGAAGCTTTCTTT. It yields the protein CSVETGTTSFEAFF.

This clonotype came up many times. The chain combines TRBV28 with TRBJ1-5, with 7 bases matching TRBD1. Trimming took 6 bases from V and 6 from J; bases not matched to a gene: 8. The CDR3 totals 14 residues. Germline-derived CDR1 and CDR2 are MDHEN and SYDVKM. CDR3 protein: CASSQGTAGQPQHF. The CDR3 coding sequence is TGTGCCAGCAGCCAAGGGACAGCGGGTCAGCCCCAGCATTTT.

Details on this clonotype: The CDR3 end shows no conserved phenylalanine or tryptophan, and so a read error is likely. The CDR3, as DNA: TGTGCCAACAGCTCATCAGGGACTAGCGGGAGAGGTGAGCAGTTCTTA. This sequence encodes CANSSSGTSGRGEQFL. This chain links TRBV11-3 with TRBJ2-1, with 14 bases identical to TRBD2. The V gene's germline CDR1 is SGHNT and CDR2 YENEEA. The CDR3 consists of 16 residues.

Of note for this clonotype: Germline is not matched at one junction end, which may reflect a read error. The V gene is TRBV11-1, the J gene TRBJ2-1, with D maybe TRBD1 (5 bases). Per germline, CDR1 SGHAT and CDR2 FQDESV (reference sequence). The CDR3 sequence is 16 residues long. In DNA, the CDR3 is TGTGTCAGCAGTTATTCTACAGGTGGTAGTTACAATGAGCAGTTCTTC. This sequence encodes CVSSYSTGGSYNEQFF.

The chain employs TRBV20-1 and TRBJ2-5; 9 bases align to TRBD2. V lost 0 bases and J lost 3; bases outside the gene matches: 5. Looked up from germline, CDR1 is DFQATT and CDR2 is SNEGSKA (reference sequence). This CDR3 is built from 15 residues. As DNA, the CDR3 is TGCAGTGCTAGAGATAGCGGGAGCTTGGAAGAGACCCAGTACTTC. Translation: CSARDSGSLEETQYF.

This clonotype appeared many times. The rearrangement links TRBV5-8 to TRBJ1-3; 8 bases match TRBD1. Germline V gene lookup returns CDR1 SGHTS and CDR2 YDEGEE. CDR3 length equals 15 residues. V shed 4 bases and J 2 bases; nucleotides not matched to a gene: 5. The CDR3 DNA reads as TGTGCCAGCAGCACTGAGGACAGGGCTGGAAACACCATATATTTT. This encodes CASSTEDRAGNTIYF.

This clonotype was counted many times. The chain uses TRBV4-1 and TRBJ1-6, with a tentative D call TRBD1 (5 bases). V lost 0 bases, J lost 10 bases, and 16 bases lay in between. The CDR3 sequence is 16 residues long. Germline CDR1 and CDR2: MGHRA and YSYEKL. Here the CDR3 DNA reads TGCGCCAGCAGCCAAGATCTGTCCAGGGTCGGCTCACCCCTCCACTTT. Translating it yields CASSQDLSRVGSPLHF.

Notes on this clonotype: The missing conserved phenylalanine or tryptophan at the end of this CDR3 makes a read error likely. V usage is TRBV6-5 and J usage is TRBJ1-2; D gene uncertain. The CDR3 runs to 17 residues. V lost 5 bases to trimming and J lost 4 bases, with 23 bases between them. Germline assignment: CDR1 MNHEY and CDR2 SVGAGI. CDR3 protein: CASSLHYPVGTFYGYTS. CDR3 coding DNA: TGTGCCAGCAGTCTTCACTATCCAGTGGGTACATTCTATGGCTACACCTCC.

Many counts were recorded for this clonotype. The J gene is TRBJ1-5, the V gene TRBV7-9; D gene unclear. The germline gives CDR1 SEHNR, CDR2 FQNEAQ (reference sequence). The CDR3 runs 12 residues. V lost 8 bases, J lost 5 bases, and 10 bases lay in between. The CDR3 is CASEGLDQPQHF. Written as DNA, the CDR3 is TGTGCCAGCGAGGGTCTGGATCAGCCCCAGCATTTT.

Turning to this clonotype: The junction differs from germline at one of its ends, possibly a read error. The chain links TRBV10-2 to TRBJ2-5; D is ambiguous. The CDR3 is 12 residues long. Germline-derived CDR1 and CDR2 are WSHSY and SAAADI. The DNA for the CDR3 is TGCGCTAGCACTGGACCGCGAGAGACCCAGTACTTC. Encoded protein: CASTGPRETQYF.

Concerning this clonotype: A read error may produce the germline difference seen at one junction end. The chain combines TRBV4-1 with TRBJ2-7; 8 nucleotides agree with TRBD1. The length of the CDR3 is 14 residues. The germline gives CDR1 MGHRA, CDR2 YSYEKL. The DNA of the CDR3 is TGCACCAGCAACCAAGACGGGGACAGGTACGAGCAGTACTTC. It translates to CTSNQDGDRYEQYF.

This clonotype was found many times. The V and J genes are TRBV5-4 and TRBJ2-5; the match to TRBD1 covers 7 bases. V lost 6 bases, J lost 5 bases, and 7 bases stayed unmatched. The CDR3 covers 13 residues. Germline V gene sequence: CDR1 SGHNT, CDR2 YYREEE (reference sequence). The CDR3 reads CASMDRPEETQYF. Here the CDR3 DNA reads TGTGCCAGCATGGACAGGCCCGAGGAGACCCAGTACTTC. Supplemented by reference TRBV5-4 and TRBJ2-5, the full variable domain reads ETGVTQSPTHLIKTRGQQVTLRCSSQSGHNTVSWYQQALGQGPQFIFQYYREEENGRGNFPPRFSGLQFPNYSSELNVNALELDDSALYLCASMDRPEETQYFGPGTRLLVL.